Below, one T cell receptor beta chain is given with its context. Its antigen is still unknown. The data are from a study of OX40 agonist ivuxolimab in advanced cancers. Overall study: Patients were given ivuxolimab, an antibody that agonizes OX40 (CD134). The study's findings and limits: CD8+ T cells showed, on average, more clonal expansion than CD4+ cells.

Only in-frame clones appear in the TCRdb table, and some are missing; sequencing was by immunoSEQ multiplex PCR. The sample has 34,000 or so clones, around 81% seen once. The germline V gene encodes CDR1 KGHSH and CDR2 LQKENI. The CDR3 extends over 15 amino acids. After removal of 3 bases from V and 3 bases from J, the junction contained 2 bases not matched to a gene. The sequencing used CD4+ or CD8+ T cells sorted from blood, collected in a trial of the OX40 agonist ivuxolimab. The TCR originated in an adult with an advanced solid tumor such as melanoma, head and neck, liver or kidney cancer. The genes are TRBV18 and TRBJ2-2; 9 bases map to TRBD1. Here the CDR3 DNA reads TGTGCCAGCTCACCCCGGACAGGGGACACCGGGGAGCTGTTTTTT. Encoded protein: CASSPRTGDTGELFF.